These 6 T cell receptor beta chains originate from one sample sequenced in a study of PD-1 blockade in classical Hodgkin lymphoma. Data came from immunoSEQ multiplex PCR; TCRdb stores just in-frame clones and leaves some out. This table holds roughly 4,000 clones, about two thirds found once. Time point defined: cycle 4 day 1 (C4D1), after five to seven weeks of nivolumab. All patients relapsed after autologous stem cell transplantation, and brentuximab vedotin exposure varied. PBMCs were thawed, and CD8+ T cells were then isolated from them by magnetic negative selection. The sequencing here drew on CD8+ T cells from blood, taken before the fourth cycle of nivolumab. These receptors all stem from a human donor with classical Hodgkin lymphoma.

This chain links TRBV7-8 with TRBJ2-1; no firm D call. CDR1 is SGHVS and CDR2 is FQNEAQ in the germline V gene. Trimming took 1 base from V and 9 from J, leaving 7 bases between them. The CDR3 consists of 12 residues. For the CDR3, the DNA is TGTGCCAGCAGCTTAGTAGTATTTGAGCAGTTCTTC. Translation: CASSLVVFEQFF.

The V and J genes are TRBV7-9 and TRBJ2-2, with TRBD1 matching 9 bases. Germline V gives CDR1 SEHNR, CDR2 FQNEAQ (reference sequence). The J segment lost 8 bases and the V segment lost 6 bases, leaving 10 bases of the junction unmatched. CDR3 size: 15 residues. CDR3 in amino acids: CASRARDRVEGELFF. The CDR3 nucleotides are TGTGCCAGCAGAGCCCGGGACAGGGTTGAAGGGGAGCTGTTTTTT.

This rearrangement joins TRBV27 to TRBJ2-2, with D perhaps TRBD2 (6 bases). V dropped 2 bases and J dropped 0 bases, with 13 bases sitting between them. Germline V gene data show CDR1 as MNHEY and CDR2 as SMNVEV (reference sequence). The CDR3 runs 17 residues. CDR3 in amino acids: CASSLQVAVANTGELFF. DNA of the CDR3: TGTGCCAGCAGTTTACAGGTAGCGGTTGCGAACACCGGGGAGCTGTTTTTT.

V is TRBV4-1 and J is TRBJ1-2, with D hard to call. V lost 8 bases and J lost 2, with 33 bases in between. The CDR3 has 20 residues. Germline CDR1 is MGHRA and CDR2 is YSYEKL. The CDR3 sequence: CASQMKLSGPWLSSNYGYTF. The CDR3 bases are TGCGCCAGCCAAATGAAATTATCCGGGCCTTGGCTATCCTCAAACTATGGCTACACCTTC.

V and J are TRBV25-1 and TRBJ2-7, with TRBD2 as a possible D gene (5 bases). This CDR3 comprises 14 residues. Germline V gene lookup returns CDR1 MGHDK and CDR2 SYGVNS. V shed 1 base and J shed 0 bases, with 7 bases lying between them. CDR3 amino acids: CASSESGSSYEQYV. The CDR3 DNA follows: TGTGCCAGCAGTGAATCGGGGAGCTCCTACGAGCAGTACGTC.

The chain uses TRBV4-3 and TRBJ1-2, with TRBD1 identical over 10 bases. The CDR3 has 16 residues. CDR1 and CDR2 (germline): LGHNA, YSLEER. Germline trimming cut 1 base from V and 2 bases from J; bases unmatched to any gene: 4. CDR3 in amino acids: CASSQAGQGGNYGYTF. The CDR3 DNA reads as TGCGCCAGCAGCCAAGCCGGACAGGGGGGGAACTATGGCTACACCTTC.